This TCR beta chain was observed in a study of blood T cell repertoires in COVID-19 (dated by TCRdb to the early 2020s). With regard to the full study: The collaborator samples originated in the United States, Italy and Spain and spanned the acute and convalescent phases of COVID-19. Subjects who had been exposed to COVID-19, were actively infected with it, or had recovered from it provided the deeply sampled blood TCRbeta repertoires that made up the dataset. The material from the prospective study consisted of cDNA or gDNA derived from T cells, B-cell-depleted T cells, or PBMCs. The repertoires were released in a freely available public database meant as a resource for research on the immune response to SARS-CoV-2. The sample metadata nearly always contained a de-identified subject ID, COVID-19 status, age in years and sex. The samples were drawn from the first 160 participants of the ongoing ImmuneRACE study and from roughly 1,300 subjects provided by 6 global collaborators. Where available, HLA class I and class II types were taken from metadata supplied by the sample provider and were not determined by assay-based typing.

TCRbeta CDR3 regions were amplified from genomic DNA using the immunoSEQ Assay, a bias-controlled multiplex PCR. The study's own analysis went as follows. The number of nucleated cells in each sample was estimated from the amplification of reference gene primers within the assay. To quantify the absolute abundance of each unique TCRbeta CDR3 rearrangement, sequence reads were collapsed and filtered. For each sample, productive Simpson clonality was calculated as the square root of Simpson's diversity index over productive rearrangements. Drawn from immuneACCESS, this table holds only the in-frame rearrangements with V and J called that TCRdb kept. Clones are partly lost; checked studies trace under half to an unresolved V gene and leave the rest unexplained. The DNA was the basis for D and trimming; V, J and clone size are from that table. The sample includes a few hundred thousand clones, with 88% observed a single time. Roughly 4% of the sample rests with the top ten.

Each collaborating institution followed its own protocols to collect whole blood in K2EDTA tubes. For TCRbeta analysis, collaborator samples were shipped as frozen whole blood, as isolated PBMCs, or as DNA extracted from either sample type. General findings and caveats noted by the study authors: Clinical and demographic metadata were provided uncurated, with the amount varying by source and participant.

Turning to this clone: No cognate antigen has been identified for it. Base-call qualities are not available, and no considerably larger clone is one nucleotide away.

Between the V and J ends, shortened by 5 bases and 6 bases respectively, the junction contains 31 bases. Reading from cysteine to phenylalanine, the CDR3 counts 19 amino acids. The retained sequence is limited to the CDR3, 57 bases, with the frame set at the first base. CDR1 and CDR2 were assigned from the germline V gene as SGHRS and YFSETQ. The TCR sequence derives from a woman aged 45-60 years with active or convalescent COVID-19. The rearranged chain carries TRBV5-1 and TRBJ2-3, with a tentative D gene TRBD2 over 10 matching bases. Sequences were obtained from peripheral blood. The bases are TGCGCCAGCAGAGAACAGGGGGCGGCTAGCGGGAGTCCCCATGATACGCAGTATTTT. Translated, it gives CASREQGAASGSPHDTQYF. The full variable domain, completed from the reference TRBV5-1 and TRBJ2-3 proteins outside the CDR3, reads KAGVTQTPRYLIKTRGQQVTLSCSPISGHRSVSWYQQTPGQGLQFLFEYFSETQRNKGNFPGRFSGRQFSNSRSEMNVSTLELGDSALYLCASREQGAASGSPHDTQYFGPGTRLTVL.